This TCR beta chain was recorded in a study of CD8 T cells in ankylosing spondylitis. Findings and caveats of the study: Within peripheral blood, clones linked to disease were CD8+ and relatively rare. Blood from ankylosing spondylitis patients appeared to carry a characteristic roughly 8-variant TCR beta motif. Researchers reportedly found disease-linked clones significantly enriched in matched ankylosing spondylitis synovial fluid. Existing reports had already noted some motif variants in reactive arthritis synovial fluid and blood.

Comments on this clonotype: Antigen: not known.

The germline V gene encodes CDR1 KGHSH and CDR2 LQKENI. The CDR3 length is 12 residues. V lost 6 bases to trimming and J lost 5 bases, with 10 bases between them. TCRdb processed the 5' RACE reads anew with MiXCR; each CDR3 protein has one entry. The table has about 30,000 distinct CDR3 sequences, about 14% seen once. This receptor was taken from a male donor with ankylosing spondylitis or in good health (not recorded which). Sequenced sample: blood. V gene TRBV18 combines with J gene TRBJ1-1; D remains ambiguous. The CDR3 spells CASSGSRTEAFF. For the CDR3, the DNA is TGTGCCAGCTCTGGGAGTAGGACTGAAGCTTTCTTT.